Below, one T cell receptor (beta chain) is given with its context. This record belongs to a study of blood T cell repertoires in COVID-19. Background on the study: Italy, Spain and the United States were the sources of the convalescent and acute COVID-19 samples. PBMCs, B-cell-depleted T cells, or T cells provided the cDNA or gDNA that made up the material.

Germline V gives CDR1 SGHRS, CDR2 YFSETQ. Trimming removed 0 bases at V and 2 bases at J, with 9 bases between. The CDR3 contains 16 residues. Per the original data handling: Estimates of nucleated cell counts were drawn from the amplification of reference gene primers. Measured with immunoSEQ multiplex PCR; TCRdb has only the in-frame clones, and not every one. D and trimming were read from the DNA, whereas the V and J calls and clone size are those reported in that table. The data contain 150,000 to 200,000 clones, roughly 80% of them seen just once; the ten biggest clones take up 4% to 6.5%. The chain couples TRBV5-1 to TRBJ2-6; weak D call: TRBD1 (6 bases). Sequences were obtained from PBMCs or T cells enriched from blood (not recorded which). This receptor was obtained from an older woman with acute COVID-19. CDR3 amino acids: CASSLATGTGANVLTF. Written as DNA, the CDR3 is TGCGCCAGCAGCTTGGCCACAGGGACTGGGGCCAACGTCCTGACTTTC.